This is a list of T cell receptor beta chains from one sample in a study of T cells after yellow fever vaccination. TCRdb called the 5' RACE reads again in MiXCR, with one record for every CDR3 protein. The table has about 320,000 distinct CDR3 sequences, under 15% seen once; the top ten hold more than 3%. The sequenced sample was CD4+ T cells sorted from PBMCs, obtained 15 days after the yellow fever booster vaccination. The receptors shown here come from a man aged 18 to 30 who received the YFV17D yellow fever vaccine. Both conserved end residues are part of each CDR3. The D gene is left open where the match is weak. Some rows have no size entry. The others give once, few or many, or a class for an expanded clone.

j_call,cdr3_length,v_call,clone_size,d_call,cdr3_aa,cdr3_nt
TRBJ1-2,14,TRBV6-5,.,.,CASSYYSGSIHYTF,TGTGCCAGCAGTTACTATTCAGGATCGATACACTACACCTTC
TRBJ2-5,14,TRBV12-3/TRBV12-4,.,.,CASSFLLARETQYF,TGTGCCAGCAGTTTCCTCCTAGCGAGGGAGACCCAGTACTTC
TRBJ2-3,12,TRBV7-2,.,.,CASSSFADTQYF,TGTGCCAGCAGCTCCTTCGCAGATACGCAGTATTTT
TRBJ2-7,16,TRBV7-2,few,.,CASSLTSGAPSYEQYF,TGTGCCAGCAGCTTAACCTCGGGGGCGCCCTCCTACGAGCAGTACTTC
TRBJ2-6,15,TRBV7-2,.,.,CALQGYGSGANVLTF,TGTGCCTTGCAGGGGTACGGCTCTGGGGCCAACGTCCTGACTTTC
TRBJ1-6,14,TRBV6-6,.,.,CASSYSDQGSPLHF,TGTGCCAGCAGTTACTCGGACCAGGGCTCACCCCTCCACTTT
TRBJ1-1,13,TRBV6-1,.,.,CASRATRARGAFF,TGTGCCAGCAGAGCGACCCGAGCTCGGGGAGCTTTCTTT
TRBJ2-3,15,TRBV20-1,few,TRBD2,CSARDRTRGAHTQYF,TGCAGTGCTAGAGATCGGACGCGGGGGGCCCATACGCAGTATTTT
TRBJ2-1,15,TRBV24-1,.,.,CATKEMSPIYNEQFF,TGTGCCACTAAGGAGATGAGTCCCATTTACAATGAGCAGTTCTTC
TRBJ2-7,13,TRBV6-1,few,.,CASIERGAYEQYF,TGTGCCAGCATTGAACGGGGAGCCTACGAGCAGTACTTC
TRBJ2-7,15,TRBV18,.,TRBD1,CASSPPRGGRDEQYF,TGTGCCAGCTCACCACCGCGAGGGGGCAGGGACGAGCAGTACTTC
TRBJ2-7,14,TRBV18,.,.,CASSPSRPPNEQYF,TGTGCCAGCTCACCCTCCCGGCCCCCGAATGAGCAGTACTTC
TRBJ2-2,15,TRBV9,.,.,CASSVGALNTGELFF,TGTGCCAGCAGCGTAGGCGCTCTGAACACCGGGGAGCTGTTTTTT
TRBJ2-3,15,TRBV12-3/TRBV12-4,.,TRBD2,CASSLLAGGADTQYF,TGTGCCAGCAGTTTGTTAGCGGGGGGCGCAGATACGCAGTATTTT
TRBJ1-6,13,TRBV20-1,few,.,CSARRTDNSPLHF,TGCAGTGCTAGACGGACAGATAATTCACCCCTCCACTTT
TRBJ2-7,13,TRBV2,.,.,CASDIQGIGEQYF,TGTGCCAGCGATATACAGGGTATCGGCGAGCAGTACTTC
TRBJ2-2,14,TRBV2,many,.,CASREQAYTGELFF,TGTGCCAGCAGGGAACAGGCATACACCGGGGAGCTGTTTTTT
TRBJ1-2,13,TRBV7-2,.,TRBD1,CASSLLQGDGYTF,TGTGCCAGCAGCTTATTACAGGGGGACGGCTACACCTTC
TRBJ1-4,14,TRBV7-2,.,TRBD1,CASRDRGVNEKLFF,TGTGCCAGCAGGGACAGGGGGGTTAATGAAAAACTGTTTTTT
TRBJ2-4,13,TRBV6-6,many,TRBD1,CASRQGDKNIQYF,TGTGCCAGCAGACAGGGGGACAAAAACATTCAGTACTTC
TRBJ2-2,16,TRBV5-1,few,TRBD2,CASSPLAGGPPGELFF,TGCGCCAGCAGTCCTCTAGCGGGGGGGCCCCCCGGGGAGCTGTTTTTT
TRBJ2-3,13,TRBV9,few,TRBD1,CASTRTGADTQYF,TGTGCCAGCACCCGGACAGGGGCAGATACGCAGTATTTT
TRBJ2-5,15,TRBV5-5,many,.,CASSLAGNEGETQYF,TGTGCCAGCAGCTTGGCCGGGAACGAGGGGGAGACCCAGTACTTC
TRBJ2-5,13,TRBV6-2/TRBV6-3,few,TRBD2,CASTLAVGETQYF,TGTGCCAGCACACTAGCGGTGGGAGAGACCCAGTACTTC
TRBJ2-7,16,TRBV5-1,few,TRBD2,CASSSEPGPGGYEQYF,TGCGCCAGCAGCTCAGAACCGGGACCGGGGGGATACGAGCAGTACTTC
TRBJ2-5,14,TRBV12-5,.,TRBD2,CASALRGGEETQYF,TGTGCTAGTGCCCTCCGGGGGGGGGAAGAGACCCAGTACTTC
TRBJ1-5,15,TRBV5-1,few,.,CASSLRAGMSQPQHF,TGCGCCAGCAGCTTGAGGGCAGGTATGAGTCAGCCCCAGCATTTT
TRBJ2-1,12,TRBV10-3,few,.,CAITGMGNEQFF,TGTGCCATCACCGGTATGGGCAATGAGCAGTTCTTC
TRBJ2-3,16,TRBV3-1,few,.,CASSQDGGFRTDTQYF,TGTGCCAGCAGCCAAGATGGGGGCTTCCGCACAGATACGCAGTATTTT
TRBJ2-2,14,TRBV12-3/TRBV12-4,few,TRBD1,CASSYGTGAGELFF,TGTGCCAGCAGTTACGGGACAGGCGCCGGGGAGCTGTTTTTT
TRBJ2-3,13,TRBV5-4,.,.,CASSQDSTDTQYF,TGTGCCAGCAGCCAGGATAGCACAGATACGCAGTATTTT
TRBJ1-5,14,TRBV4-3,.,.,CASSQEAGVQPQHF,TGCGCCAGCAGCCAAGAGGCCGGGGTTCAGCCCCAGCATTTT
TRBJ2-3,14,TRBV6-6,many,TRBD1,CASGLTGTGSGQYF,TGTGCCAGCGGACTCACCGGGACAGGGAGTGGGCAGTATTTT
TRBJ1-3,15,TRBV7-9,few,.,CASSPRTAFRNTIYF,TGTGCCAGCAGCCCTCGGACAGCCTTTCGAAACACCATATATTTT
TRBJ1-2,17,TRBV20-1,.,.,CSARLSPRDTANYGYTF,TGCAGTGCTAGATTGAGCCCCCGGGACACAGCTAACTATGGCTACACCTTC
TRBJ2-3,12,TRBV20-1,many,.,CSARGSWDTQYF,TGCAGTGCTAGAGGGTCGTGGGATACGCAGTATTTT
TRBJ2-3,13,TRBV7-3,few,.,CASRPASTDTQYF,TGTGCCAGCAGGCCGGCCAGCACAGATACGCAGTATTTT
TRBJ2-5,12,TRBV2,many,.,CAGRLLDETQYF,TGTGCCGGCCGACTTCTCGATGAGACCCAGTACTTC
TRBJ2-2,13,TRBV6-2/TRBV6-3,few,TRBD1,CAGRQGADGELFF,TGTGCCGGTCGACAGGGGGCTGACGGGGAGCTGTTTTTT
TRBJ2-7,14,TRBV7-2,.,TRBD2,CASSSTSGRYEQYF,TGTGCCAGCAGCTCCACTAGCGGGAGATACGAGCAGTACTTC
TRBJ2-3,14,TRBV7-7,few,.,CASSRGQYTDTQYF,TGTGCCAGCAGCCGCGGACAGTACACAGATACGCAGTATTTT
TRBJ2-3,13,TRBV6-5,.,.,CASIEDGTDTQYF,TGTGCCAGCATAGAGGACGGCACAGATACGCAGTATTTT
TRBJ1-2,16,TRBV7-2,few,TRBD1,CASSWTLQGAHGGYTF,TGTGCCAGCAGCTGGACCTTACAGGGGGCTCATGGTGGCTACACCTTC
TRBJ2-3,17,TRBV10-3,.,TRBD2,CAIKPGTSGIRTDTQYF,TGTGCCATCAAACCCGGGACTAGCGGGATCCGCACAGATACGCAGTATTTT
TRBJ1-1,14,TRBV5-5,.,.,CASSPTPQGIEAFF,TGTGCCAGCAGCCCGACTCCCCAGGGGATTGAAGCTTTCTTT
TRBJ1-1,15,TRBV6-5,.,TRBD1,CASNDLDRGHTEAFF,TGTGCCAGCAACGACTTGGACAGGGGGCACACTGAAGCTTTCTTT
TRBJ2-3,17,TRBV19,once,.,CASSASSGTVSTDTQYF,TGTGCCAGTAGTGCGTCCTCCGGGACGGTTAGCACAGATACGCAGTATTTT